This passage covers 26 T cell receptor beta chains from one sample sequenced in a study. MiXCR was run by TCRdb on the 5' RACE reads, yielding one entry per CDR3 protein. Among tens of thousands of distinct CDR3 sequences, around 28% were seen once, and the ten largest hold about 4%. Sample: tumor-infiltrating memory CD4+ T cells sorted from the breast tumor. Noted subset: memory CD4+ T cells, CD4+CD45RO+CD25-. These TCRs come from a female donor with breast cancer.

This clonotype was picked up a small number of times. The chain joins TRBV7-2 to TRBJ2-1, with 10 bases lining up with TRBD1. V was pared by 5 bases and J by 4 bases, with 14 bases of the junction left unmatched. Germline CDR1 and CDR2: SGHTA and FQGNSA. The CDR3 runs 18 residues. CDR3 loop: CASSPTGTGASLYNEQFF. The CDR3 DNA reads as TGTGCCAGCAGCCCGACTGGGACAGGGGCTTCCTTATACAATGAGCAGTTCTTC.

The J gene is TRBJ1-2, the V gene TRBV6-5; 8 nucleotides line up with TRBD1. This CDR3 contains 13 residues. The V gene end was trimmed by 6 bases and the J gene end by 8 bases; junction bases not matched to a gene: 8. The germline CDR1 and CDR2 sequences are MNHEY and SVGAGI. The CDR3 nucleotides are TGTGCCAGCAGCAACACAGGGGGGTTCGGCTACACCTTC. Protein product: CASSNTGGFGYTF.

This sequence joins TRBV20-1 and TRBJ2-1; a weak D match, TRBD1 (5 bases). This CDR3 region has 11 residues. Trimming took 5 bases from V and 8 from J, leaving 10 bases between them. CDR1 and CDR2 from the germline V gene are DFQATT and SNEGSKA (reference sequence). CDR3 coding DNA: TGCAGTGCTCAACCAGGGCATGAGCAGTTCTTC. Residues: CSAQPGHEQFF.

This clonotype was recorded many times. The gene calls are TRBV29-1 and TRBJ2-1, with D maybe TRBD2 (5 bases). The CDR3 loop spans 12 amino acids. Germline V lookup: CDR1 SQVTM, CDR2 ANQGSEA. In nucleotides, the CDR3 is TGCGGAGCGGCCCTCTCCTACAATGAGCAGTTCTTC. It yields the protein CGAALSYNEQFF.

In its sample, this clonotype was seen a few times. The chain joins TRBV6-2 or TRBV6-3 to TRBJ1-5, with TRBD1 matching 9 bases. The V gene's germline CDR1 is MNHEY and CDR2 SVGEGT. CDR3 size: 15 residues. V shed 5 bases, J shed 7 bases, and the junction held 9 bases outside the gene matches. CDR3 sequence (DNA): TGTGCCAGCAGTCAACAGGGGGCGTCACAGCAGCCCCAGCATTTT. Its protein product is CASSQQGASQQPQHF.

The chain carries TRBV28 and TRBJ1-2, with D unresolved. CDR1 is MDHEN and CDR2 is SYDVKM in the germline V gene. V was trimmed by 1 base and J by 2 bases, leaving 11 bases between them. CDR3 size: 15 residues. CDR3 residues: CASSLSGRLNYGYTF. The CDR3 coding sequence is TGTGCCAGCAGTTTATCTGGCAGGCTGAACTATGGCTACACCTTC.

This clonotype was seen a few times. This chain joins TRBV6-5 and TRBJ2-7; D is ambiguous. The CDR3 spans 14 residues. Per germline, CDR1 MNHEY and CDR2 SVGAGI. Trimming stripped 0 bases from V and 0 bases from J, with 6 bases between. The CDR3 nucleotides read TGTGCCAGCAGTTACTCGCCACGCTCCTACGAGCAGTACTTC. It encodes CASSYSPRSYEQYF.

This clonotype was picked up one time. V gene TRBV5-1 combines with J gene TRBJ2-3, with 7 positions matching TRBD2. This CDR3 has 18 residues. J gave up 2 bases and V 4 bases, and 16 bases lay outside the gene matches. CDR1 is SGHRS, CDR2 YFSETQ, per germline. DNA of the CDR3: TGCGCCAGCAGCGGATATCGGGGGGAAGGGGTGACCACAGATACGCAGTATTTT. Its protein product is CASSGYRGEGVTTDTQYF.

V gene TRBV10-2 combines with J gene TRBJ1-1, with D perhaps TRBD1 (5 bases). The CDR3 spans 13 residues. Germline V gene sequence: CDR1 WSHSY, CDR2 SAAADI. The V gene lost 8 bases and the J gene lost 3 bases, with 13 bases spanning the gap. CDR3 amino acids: CASVGVRDTEAFF. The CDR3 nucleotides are TGCGCCAGCGTTGGGGTCAGGGACACTGAAGCTTTCTTT.

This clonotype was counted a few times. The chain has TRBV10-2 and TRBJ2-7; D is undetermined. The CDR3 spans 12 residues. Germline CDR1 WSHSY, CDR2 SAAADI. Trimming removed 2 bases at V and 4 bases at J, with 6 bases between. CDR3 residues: CASSEVRYEQYF. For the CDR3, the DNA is TGCGCCAGCAGTGAGGTCCGGTACGAGCAGTACTTC.

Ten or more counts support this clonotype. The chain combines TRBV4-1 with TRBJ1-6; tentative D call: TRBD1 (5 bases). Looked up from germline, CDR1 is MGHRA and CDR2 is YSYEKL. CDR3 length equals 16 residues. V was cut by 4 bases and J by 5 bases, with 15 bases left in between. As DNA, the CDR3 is TGCGCCAGCAGCCCCTCTTGGGGCCTCGATAATTCACCCCTCCACTTT. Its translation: CASSPSWGLDNSPLHF.

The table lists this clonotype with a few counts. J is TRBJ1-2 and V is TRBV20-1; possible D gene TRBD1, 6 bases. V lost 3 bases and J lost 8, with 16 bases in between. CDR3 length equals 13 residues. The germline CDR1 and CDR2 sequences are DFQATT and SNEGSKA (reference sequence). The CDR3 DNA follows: TGCAGTGCTAGGGCAGGGGAGAATGGGGGCTACACCTTC. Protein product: CSARAGENGGYTF.

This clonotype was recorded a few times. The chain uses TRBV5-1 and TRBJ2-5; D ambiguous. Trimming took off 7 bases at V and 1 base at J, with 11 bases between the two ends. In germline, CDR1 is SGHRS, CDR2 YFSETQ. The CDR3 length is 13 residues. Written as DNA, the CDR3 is TGCGCCAGCTTTGGTGATACCCAAGAGACCCAGTACTTC. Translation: CASFGDTQETQYF.

CDR3: CSARNPIEGTSQFF. The CDR3 DNA reads TGCAGTGCTAGAAATCCTATAGAGGGGACTAGCCAGTTCTTC. This chain connects TRBV20-1 to TRBJ2-1; 9 bases are shared with TRBD2. Germline CDR1 and CDR2: DFQATT and SNEGSKA (reference sequence). The CDR3 runs 14 residues. Trimming cost V 2 bases and J 13 bases; bases outside gene matches: 12.

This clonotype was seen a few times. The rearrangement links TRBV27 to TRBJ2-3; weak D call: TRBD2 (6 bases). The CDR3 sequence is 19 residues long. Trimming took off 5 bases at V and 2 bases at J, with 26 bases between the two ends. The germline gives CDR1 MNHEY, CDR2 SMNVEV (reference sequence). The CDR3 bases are TGTGCCAGCAGTCGAACAGATTTTTCTAGCGTTATGATCACAGATACGCAGTATTTT. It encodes CASSRTDFSSVMITDTQYF.

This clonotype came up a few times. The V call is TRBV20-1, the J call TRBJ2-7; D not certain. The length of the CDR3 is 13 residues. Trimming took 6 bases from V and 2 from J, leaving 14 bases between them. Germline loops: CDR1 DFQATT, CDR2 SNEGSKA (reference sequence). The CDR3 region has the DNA TGCAGTGCCCCCTTAGACACCCCCTACGAGCAGTACTTC. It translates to CSAPLDTPYEQYF.

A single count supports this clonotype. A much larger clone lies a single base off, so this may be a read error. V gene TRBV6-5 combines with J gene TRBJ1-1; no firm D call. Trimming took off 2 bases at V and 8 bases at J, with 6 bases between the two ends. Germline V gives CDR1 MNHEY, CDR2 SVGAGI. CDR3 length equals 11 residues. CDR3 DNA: TGTGCCAGCAGTTACAGGGTCGAAGCTTTCTTT. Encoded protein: CASSYRVEAFF.

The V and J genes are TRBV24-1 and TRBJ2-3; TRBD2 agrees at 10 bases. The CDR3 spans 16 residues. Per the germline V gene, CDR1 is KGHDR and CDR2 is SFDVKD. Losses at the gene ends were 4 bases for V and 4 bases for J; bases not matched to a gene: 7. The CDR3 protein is CATSDPQRGGPDTQYF. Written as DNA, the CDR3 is TGTGCCACCAGTGACCCTCAGCGGGGGGGCCCAGATACGCAGTATTTT.

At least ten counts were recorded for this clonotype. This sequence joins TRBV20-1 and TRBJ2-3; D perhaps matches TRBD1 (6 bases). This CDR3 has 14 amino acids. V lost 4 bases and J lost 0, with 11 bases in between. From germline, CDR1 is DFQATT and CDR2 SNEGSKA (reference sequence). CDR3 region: CSAKSDSSTDTQYF. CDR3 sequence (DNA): TGCAGTGCTAAGTCGGACAGTAGCACAGATACGCAGTATTTT.

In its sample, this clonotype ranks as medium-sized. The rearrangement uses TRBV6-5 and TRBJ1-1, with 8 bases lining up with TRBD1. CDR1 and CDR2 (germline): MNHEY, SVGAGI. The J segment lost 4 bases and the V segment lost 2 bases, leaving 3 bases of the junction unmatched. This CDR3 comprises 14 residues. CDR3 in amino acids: CASSYGTGGTEAFF. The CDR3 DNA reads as TGTGCCAGCAGTTACGGAACAGGGGGCACTGAAGCTTTCTTT.

The CDR3 loop reads CASSYVSDNEQFF. The CDR3 DNA sequence: TGTGCCAGCAGTTATGTGTCGGACAATGAGCAGTTCTTC. The chain recombines TRBV6-6 with TRBJ2-1; D unclear. CDR3 length: 13 residues. The V end lost 3 bases, the J end lost 5 bases, and 8 bases lay between the germline ends. Looked up from germline, CDR1 is MNHNY and CDR2 is SVGAGI (reference sequence).

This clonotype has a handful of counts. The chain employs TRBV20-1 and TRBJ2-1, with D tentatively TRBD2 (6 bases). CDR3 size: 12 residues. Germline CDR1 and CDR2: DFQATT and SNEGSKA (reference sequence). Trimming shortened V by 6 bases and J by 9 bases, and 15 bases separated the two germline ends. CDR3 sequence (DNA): TGCAGTGCGAGGAGGGACTTCATTGAGCAGTTCTTC. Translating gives CSARRDFIEQFF.

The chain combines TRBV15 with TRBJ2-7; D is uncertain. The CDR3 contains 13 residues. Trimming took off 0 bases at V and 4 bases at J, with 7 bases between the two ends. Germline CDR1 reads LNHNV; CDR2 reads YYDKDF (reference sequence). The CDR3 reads CATSRDPSYEQYF. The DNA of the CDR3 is TGTGCCACCAGCAGAGATCCCTCGTACGAGCAGTACTTC. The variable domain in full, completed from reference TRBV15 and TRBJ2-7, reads DAMVIQNPRYQVTQFGKPVTLSCSQTLNHNVMYWYQQKSSQAPKLLFHYYDKDFNNEADTPDNFQSRRPNTSFCFLDIRSPGLGDTAMYLCATSRDPSYEQYFGPGTRLTVT.

This chain's CDR3 is CASSPRNLYGYTF. The CDR3 DNA sequence: TGTGCCAGCAGTCCCAGGAACCTCTATGGCTACACCTTC. The chain combines TRBV27 with TRBJ1-2; the D is unclear. This CDR3 spans 13 amino acids. Germline CDR1 reads MNHEY; CDR2 reads SMNVEV (reference sequence). The germline V and J ends were trimmed by 5 bases and 4 bases, with 11 bases remaining between them.

CDR3: CASSLGRSYTGELFF. The CDR3 DNA reads as TGTGCCAGCAGTTTAGGCAGATCTTACACCGGGGAGCTGTTTTTT. The chain employs TRBV12-3 or TRBV12-4 and TRBJ2-2; D gene unclear. The CDR3 totals 15 residues. Trimming left V 1 base short and J 3 bases short, with 9 bases between.

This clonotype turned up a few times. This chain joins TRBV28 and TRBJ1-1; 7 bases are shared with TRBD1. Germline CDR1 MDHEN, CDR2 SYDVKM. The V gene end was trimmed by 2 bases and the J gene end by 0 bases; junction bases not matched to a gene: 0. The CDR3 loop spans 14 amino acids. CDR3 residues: CASSLDRVNTEAFF. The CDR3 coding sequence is TGTGCCAGCAGTTTAGACAGGGTGAACACTGAAGCTTTCTTT.